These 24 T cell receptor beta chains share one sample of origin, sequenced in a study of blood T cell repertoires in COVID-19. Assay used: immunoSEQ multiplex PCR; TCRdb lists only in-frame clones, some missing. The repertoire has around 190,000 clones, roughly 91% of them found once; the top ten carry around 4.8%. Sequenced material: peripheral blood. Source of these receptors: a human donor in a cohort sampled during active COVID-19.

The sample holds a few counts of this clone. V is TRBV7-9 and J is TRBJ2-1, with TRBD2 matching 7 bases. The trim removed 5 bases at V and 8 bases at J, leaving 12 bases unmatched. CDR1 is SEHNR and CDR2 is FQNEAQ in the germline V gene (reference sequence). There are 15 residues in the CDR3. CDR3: CASSLGSSGRDEQFF. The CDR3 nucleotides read TGTGCCAGCAGCCTAGGTTCTAGCGGAAGGGATGAGCAGTTCTTC.

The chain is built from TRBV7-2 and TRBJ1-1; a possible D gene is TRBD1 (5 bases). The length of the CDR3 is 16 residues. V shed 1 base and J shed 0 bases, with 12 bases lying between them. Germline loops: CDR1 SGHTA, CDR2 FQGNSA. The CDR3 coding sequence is TGTGCCAGCAGCTTAGTGGGGGGGGAATTGAACACTGAAGCTTTCTTT. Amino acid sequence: CASSLVGGELNTEAFF. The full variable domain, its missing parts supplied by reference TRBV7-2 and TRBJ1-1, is GAGVSQSPSNKVTEKGKDVELRCDPISGHTALYWYRQSLGQGLEFLIYFQGNSAPDKSGLPSDRFSAERTGGSVSTLTIQRTQQEDSAVYLCASSLVGGELNTEAFFGQGTRLTVV.

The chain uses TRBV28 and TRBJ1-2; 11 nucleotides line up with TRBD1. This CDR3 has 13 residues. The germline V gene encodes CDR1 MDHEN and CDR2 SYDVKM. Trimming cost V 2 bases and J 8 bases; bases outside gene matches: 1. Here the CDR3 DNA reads TGTGCCAGCAGTTTAGGGGACAGGGGGGGCTACACCTTC. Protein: CASSLGDRGGYTF.

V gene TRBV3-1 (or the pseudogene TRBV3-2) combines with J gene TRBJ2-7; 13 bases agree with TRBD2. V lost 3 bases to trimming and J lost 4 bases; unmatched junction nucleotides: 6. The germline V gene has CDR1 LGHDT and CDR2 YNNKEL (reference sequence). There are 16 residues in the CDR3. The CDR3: CASSHSQTSGGYEQYF. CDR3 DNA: TGTGCCAGCAGCCACAGCCAGACTAGCGGGGGGTACGAGCAGTACTTC.

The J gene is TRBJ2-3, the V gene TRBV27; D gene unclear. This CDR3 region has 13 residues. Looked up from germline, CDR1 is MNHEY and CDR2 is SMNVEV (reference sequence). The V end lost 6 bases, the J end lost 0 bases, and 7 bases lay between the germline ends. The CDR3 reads CASRPASTDTQYF. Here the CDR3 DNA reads TGTGCCAGCAGGCCAGCGAGCACAGATACGCAGTATTTT.

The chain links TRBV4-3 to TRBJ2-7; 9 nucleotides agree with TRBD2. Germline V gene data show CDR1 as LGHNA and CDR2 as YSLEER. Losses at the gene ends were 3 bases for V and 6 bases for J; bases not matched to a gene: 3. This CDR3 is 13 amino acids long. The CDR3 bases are TGCGCCAGCAGCCAGATAGCGGGAGTCGAGCAGTACTTC. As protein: CASSQIAGVEQYF.

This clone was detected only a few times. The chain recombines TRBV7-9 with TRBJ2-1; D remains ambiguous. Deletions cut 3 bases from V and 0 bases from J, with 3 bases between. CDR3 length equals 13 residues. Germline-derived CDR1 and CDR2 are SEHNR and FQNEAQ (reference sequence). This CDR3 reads CASSLSSYNEQFF. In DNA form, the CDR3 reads TGTGCCAGCAGCTTGAGCTCCTACAATGAGCAGTTCTTC.

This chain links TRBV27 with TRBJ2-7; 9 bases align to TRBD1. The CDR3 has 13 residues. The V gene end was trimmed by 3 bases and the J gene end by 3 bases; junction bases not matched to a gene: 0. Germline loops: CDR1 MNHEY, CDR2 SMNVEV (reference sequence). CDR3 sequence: CASSLTGGYEQYF. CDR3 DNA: TGTGCCAGCAGTTTGACAGGGGGCTACGAGCAGTACTTC.

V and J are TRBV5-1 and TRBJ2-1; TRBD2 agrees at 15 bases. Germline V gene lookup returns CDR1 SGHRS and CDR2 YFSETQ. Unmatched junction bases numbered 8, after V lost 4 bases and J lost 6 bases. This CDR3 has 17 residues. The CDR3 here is CASSQWTSGGALNEQFF. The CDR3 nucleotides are TGCGCCAGCAGCCAATGGACTAGCGGGGGGGCCCTCAATGAGCAGTTCTTC.

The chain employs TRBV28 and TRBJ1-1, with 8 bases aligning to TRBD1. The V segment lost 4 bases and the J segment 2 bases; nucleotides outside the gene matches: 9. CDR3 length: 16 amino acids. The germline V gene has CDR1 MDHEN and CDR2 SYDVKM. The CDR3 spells CASSSYRTGRNTEAFF. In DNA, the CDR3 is TGTGCCAGCAGTTCATACCGGACAGGGCGAAACACTGAAGCTTTCTTT. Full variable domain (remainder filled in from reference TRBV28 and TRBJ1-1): DVKVTQSSRYLVKRTGEKVFLECVQDMDHENMFWYRQDPGLGLRLIYFSYDVKMKEKGDIPEGYSVSREKKERFSLILESASTNQTSMYLCASSSYRTGRNTEAFFGQGTRLTVV.

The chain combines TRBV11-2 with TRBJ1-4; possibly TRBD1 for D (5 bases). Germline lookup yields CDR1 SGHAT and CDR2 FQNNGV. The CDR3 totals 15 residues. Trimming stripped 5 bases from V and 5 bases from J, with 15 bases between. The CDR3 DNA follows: TGTGCCAGCAGCGCAGACGGGACTCGGAATGAAAAACTGTTTTTT. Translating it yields CASSADGTRNEKLFF.

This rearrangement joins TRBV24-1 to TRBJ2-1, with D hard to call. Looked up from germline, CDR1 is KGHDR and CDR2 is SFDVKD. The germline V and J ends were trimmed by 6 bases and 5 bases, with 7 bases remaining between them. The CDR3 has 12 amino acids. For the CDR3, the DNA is TGTGCCACCAGTATGTCTGACAATGAGCAGTTCTTC. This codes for CATSMSDNEQFF.

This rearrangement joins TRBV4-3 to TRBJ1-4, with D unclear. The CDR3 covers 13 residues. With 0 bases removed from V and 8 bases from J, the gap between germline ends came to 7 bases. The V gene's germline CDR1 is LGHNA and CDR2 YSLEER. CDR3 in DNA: TGCGCCAGCAGCCAAGATGTGAGGGAAAAACTGTTTTTT. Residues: CASSQDVREKLFF.

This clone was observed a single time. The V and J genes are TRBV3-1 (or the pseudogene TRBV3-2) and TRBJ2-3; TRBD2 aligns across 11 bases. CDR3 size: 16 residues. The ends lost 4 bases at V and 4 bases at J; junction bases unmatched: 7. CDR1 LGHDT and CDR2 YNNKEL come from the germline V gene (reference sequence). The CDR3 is CASSPLTSGGSDTQYF. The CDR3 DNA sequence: TGTGCCAGCAGCCCCCTAACTAGCGGGGGTTCAGATACGCAGTATTTT.

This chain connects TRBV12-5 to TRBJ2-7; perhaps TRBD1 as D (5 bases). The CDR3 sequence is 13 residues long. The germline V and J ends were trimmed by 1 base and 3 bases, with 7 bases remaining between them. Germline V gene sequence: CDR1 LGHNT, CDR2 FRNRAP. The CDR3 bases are TGTGCTAGTGGTTTGGCCCAGGGCTACGAGCAGTACTTC. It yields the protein CASGLAQGYEQYF.

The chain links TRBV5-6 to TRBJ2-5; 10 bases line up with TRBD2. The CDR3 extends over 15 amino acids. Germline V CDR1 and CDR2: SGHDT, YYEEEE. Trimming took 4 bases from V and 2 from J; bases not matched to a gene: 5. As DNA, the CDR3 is TGTGCCAGCAGCACCGGACTAGCGGTACAAGAGACCCAGTACTTC. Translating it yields CASSTGLAVQETQYF.

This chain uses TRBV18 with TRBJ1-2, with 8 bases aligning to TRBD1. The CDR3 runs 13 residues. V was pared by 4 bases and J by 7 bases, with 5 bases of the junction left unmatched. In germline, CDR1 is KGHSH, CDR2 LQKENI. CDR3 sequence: CASSLQGALGYTF. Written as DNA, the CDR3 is TGTGCCAGCTCACTTCAGGGGGCGCTTGGCTACACCTTC.

CDR3 sequence reads: CASSLGGTDYGYTF. In nucleotides, the CDR3 is TGTGCCAGCAGCCTAGGGGGGACAGATTATGGCTACACCTTC. The chain is built from TRBV3-1 (or the pseudogene TRBV3-2) and TRBJ1-2; 7 bases fit TRBD1. The J segment lost 5 bases and the V segment lost 4 bases, leaving 7 bases of the junction unmatched. Germline-derived CDR1 and CDR2 are LGHDT and YNNKEL (reference sequence). This CDR3 is built from 14 residues.

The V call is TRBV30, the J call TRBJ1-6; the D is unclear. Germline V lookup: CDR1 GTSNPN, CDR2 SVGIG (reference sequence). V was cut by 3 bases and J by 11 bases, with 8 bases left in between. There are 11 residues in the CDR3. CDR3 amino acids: CAWSDTPPLHF. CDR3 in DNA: TGTGCCTGGAGCGACACCCCACCCCTCCACTTT.

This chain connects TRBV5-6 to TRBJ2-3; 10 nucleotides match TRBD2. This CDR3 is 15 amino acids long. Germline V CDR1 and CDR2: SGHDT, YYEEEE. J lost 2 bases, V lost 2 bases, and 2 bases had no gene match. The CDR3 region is CASSLSGRATDTQYF. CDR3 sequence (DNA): TGTGCCAGCAGCTTAAGCGGGAGGGCCACAGATACGCAGTATTTT.

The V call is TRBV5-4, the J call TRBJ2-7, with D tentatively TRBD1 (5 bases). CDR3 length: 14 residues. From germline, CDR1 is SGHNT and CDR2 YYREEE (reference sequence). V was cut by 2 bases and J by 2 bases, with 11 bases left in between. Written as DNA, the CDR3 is TGTGCCAGCAGCTTCGGTTGGGGCCCCTACGAGCAGTACTTC. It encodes CASSFGWGPYEQYF.

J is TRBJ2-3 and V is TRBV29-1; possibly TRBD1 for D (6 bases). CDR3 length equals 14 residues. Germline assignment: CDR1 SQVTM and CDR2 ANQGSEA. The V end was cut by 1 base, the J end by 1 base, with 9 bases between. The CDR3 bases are TGCAGCGTTGAAGTGGCAGGGGGCACAGATACGCAGTATTTT. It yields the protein CSVEVAGGTDTQYF.

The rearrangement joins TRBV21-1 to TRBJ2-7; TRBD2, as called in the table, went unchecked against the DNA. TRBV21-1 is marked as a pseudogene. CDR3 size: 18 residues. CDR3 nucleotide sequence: TGTGCCAGCAGCAAATGGCGCCTAGCGGGATCGGGCTCCTACGAGCAGTACTTC. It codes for CASSKWRLAGSGSYEQYF.

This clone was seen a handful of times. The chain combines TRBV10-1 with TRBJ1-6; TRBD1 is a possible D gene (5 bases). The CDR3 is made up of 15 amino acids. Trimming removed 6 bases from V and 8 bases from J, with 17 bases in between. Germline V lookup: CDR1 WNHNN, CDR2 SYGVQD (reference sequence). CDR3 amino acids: CASSRDTGGDSPLHF. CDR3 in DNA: TGCGCCAGCAGCAGGGATACAGGCGGGGATTCACCCCTCCACTTT.